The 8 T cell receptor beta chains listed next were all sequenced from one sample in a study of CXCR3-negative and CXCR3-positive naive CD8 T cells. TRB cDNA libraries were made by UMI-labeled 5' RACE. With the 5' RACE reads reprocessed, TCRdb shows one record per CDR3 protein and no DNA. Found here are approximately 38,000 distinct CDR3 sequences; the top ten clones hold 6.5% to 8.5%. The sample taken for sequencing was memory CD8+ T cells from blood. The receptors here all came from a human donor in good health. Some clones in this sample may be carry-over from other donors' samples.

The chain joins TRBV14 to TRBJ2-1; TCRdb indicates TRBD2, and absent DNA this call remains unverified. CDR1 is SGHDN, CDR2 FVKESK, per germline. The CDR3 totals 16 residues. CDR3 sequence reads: CASSQGFGEGRNEQFF.

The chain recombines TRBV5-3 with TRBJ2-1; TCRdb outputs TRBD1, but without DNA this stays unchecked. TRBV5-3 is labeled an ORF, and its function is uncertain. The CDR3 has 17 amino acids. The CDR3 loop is CARSPNPDRGLWHEQFF.

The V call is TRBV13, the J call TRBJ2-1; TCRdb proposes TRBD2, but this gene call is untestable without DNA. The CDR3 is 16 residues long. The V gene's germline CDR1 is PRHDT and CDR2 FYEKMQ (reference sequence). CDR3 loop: CASSLSSEAAYNEQFF. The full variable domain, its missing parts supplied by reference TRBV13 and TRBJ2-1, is AAGVIQSPRHLIKEKRETATLKCYPIPRHDTVYWYQQGPGQDPQFLISFYEKMQSDKGSIPDRFSAQQFSDYHSELNMSSLELGDSALYFCASSLSSEAAYNEQFFGPGTRLTVL.

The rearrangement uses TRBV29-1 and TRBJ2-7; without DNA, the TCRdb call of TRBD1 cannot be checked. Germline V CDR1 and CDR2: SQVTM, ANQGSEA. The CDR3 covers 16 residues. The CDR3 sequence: CSVEAVSGGDSYEQYF.

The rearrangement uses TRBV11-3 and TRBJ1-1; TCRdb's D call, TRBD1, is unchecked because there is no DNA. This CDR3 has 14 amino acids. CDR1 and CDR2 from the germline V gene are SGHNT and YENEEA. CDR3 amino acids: CASTLHPVGAEAFF. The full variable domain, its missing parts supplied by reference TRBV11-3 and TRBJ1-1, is EAGVVQSPRYKIIEKKQPVAFWCNPISGHNTLYWYLQNLGQGPELLIRYENEEAVDDSQLPKDRFSAERLKGVDSTLKIQPAELGDSAVYLCASTLHPVGAEAFFGQGTRLTVV.

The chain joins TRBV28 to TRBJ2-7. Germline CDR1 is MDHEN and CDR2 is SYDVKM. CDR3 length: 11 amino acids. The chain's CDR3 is CASSLFDEQYF.

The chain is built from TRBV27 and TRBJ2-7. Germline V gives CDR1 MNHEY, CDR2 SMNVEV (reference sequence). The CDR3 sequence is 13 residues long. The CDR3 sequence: CASSTVRFDEQYF.

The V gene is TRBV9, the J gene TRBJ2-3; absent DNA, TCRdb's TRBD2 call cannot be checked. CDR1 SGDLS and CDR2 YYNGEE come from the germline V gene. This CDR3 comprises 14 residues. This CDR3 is CASTKRAAADTQYF.